What follows are 32 T cell receptor beta chains derived from one specimen sequenced in a study of T cell responses to AZD1222 COVID-19 vaccine. The table came from immunoSEQ multiplex PCR; TCRdb's copy has only in-frame clones and leaves some out. The sample contains about 140,000 clones, over 90% of which appear only once. This specimen was peripheral blood, taken on day 0 of MenACWY control vaccination. These receptors were obtained from an adult in good health.

The chain employs TRBV24-1 and TRBJ2-1, with D uncertain. Germline loops: CDR1 KGHDR, CDR2 SFDVKD. The CDR3 consists of 16 residues. V was shortened by 0 bases and J by 0 bases, with 8 bases between the two germline ends. DNA for the CDR3: TGTGCCACCAGTGATTTGCGGGCTGCCTCCTACAATGAGCAGTTCTTC. Translated, it gives CATSDLRAASYNEQFF.

V usage is TRBV2 and J usage is TRBJ2-7; D call uncertain. V lost 4 bases, J lost 0 bases, and 7 bases lay in between. Germline loops: CDR1 SNHLY, CDR2 FYNNEI. The CDR3 has 13 residues. CDR3 bases: TGTGCCAGCAGTGTTGAGATCTCCTACGAGCAGTACTTC. As protein: CASSVEISYEQYF.

This chain joins TRBV6-5 and TRBJ1-2, with D perhaps matching TRBD1 (5 bases). Germline-derived CDR1 and CDR2 are MNHEY and SVGAGI. CDR3 length: 14 amino acids. Trimming shortened V by 6 bases and J by 1 base, and 12 bases separated the two germline ends. CDR3 sequence (DNA): TGTGCCAGCAGGTCCCAGGGTGTTAACTATGGCTACACCTTC. It encodes CASRSQGVNYGYTF.

V and J are TRBV6-1 and TRBJ1-3; D not certain. CDR1 and CDR2 (germline): MNHNS, SASEGT. The CDR3 sequence is 17 residues long. Trimming removed 3 bases from V and 0 bases from J, with 15 bases in between. The CDR3 DNA reads as TGTGCCAGCAGTGAGATTGGTGTCAGGTCCTCTGGAAACACCATATATTTT. Its protein is CASSEIGVRSSGNTIYF.

The chain carries TRBV24-1 and TRBJ1-1; tentative D call: TRBD1 (6 bases). With 4 bases removed from V and 9 bases from J, the gap between germline ends came to 14 bases. CDR3 length: 13 amino acids. Germline assignment: CDR1 KGHDR and CDR2 SFDVKD. The CDR3 DNA sequence: TGTGCCACCAGTGACCCTGCGACAGGACAAGCTTTCTTT. It yields the protein CATSDPATGQAFF.

This clone appeared once. The rearrangement joins TRBV7-3 to TRBJ2-3, with 7 bases lining up with TRBD2. The CDR3 contains 15 residues. Trimming removed 6 bases from V and 0 bases from J; junction bases left unmatched: 6. Per the germline V gene, CDR1 is SGHTA and CDR2 is FQGTGA. In nucleotides, the CDR3 is TGTGCCAGCAGTTACCCGGGGGGAAGCACAGATACGCAGTATTTT. It translates to CASSYPGGSTDTQYF.

The chain carries TRBV5-4 and TRBJ1-2, with a weak D call TRBD1 (6 bases). CDR1 and CDR2 (germline): SGHNT, YYREEE (reference sequence). The CDR3 is 16 residues long. The V and J ends lost 1 base and 2 bases respectively, with 15 bases between them. Written as DNA, the CDR3 is TGTGCCAGCAGCTTGCCCCTCGGGACATCGAACTATGGCTACACCTTC. It encodes CASSLPLGTSNYGYTF.

J is TRBJ2-3 and V is TRBV11-2; 7 bases line up with TRBD1. V shed 0 bases and J 3 bases; nucleotides not matched to a gene: 6. The CDR3 totals 16 residues. The germline CDR1 and CDR2 sequences are SGHAT and FQNNGV. This CDR3 reads CASSLEGTVITDTQYF. CDR3 DNA: TGTGCCAGCAGCTTAGAAGGGACAGTCATAACAGATACGCAGTATTTT.

The J gene is TRBJ2-2, the V gene TRBV19; D is undetermined. The germline CDR1 and CDR2 sequences are LNHDA and SQIVND (reference sequence). The V gene lost 0 bases and the J gene lost 4 bases, with 6 bases spanning the gap. The CDR3 extends over 14 amino acids. As DNA, the CDR3 is TGTGCCAGTAGTATAGATCTAGGCACCGGGGAGCTGTTTTTT. Amino acid sequence: CASSIDLGTGELFF.

This sequence joins TRBV9 and TRBJ1-3; tentative D call: TRBD1 (5 bases). Germline CDR1 SGDLS, CDR2 YYNGEE. This CDR3 contains 19 residues. V gave up 0 bases and J gave up 0 bases, with 19 bases separating them. The CDR3 protein is CASSVATAWGENSGNTIYF. CDR3 nucleotides: TGTGCCAGCAGCGTAGCTACGGCCTGGGGGGAGAACTCTGGAAACACCATATATTTT.

This chain joins TRBV30 and TRBJ2-1; 7 bases match TRBD2. V dropped 1 base and J dropped 12; count of bases not matched to a gene: 12. Germline V gives CDR1 GTSNPN, CDR2 SVGIG (reference sequence). The CDR3 totals 14 residues. CDR3: CAWSGLAVISGQFF. CDR3 coding DNA: TGTGCCTGGAGTGGTCTAGCGGTGATCTCTGGGCAGTTCTTC.

This sequence joins TRBV29-1 and TRBJ1-2; the match to TRBD1 covers 7 bases. The V gene's germline CDR1 is SQVTM and CDR2 ANQGSEA. This CDR3 spans 13 amino acids. V trimming: 5 bases; J trimming: 8 bases; junction bases outside the gene matches: 11. The CDR3: CSVRPTTGVGYTF. The DNA of the CDR3 is TGCAGCGTTCGGCCAACCACAGGGGTCGGCTACACCTTC.

The J gene is TRBJ2-1, the V gene TRBV9; D call uncertain. V was cut by 2 bases and J by 1 base, with 10 bases left in between. Germline CDR1 and CDR2: SGDLS and YYNGEE. CDR3 length equals 15 residues. CDR3 DNA: TGTGCCAGCAGCGTCGACGGGCGTTCCTACAATGAGCAGTTCTTC. Translating it yields CASSVDGRSYNEQFF. The full variable domain, its missing parts supplied by reference TRBV9 and TRBJ2-1, is DSGVTQTPKHLITATGQRVTLRCSPRSGDLSVYWYQQSLDQGLQFLIQYYNGEERAKGNILERFSAQQFPDLHSELNLSSLELGDSALYFCASSVDGRSYNEQFFGPGTRLTVL.

This chain uses TRBV5-5 with TRBJ2-7; 8 bases fit TRBD1. The germline V gene has CDR1 SGHKS and CDR2 YYEKEE (reference sequence). V trimming: 0 bases; J trimming: 1 base; junction bases outside the gene matches: 3. The CDR3 runs 15 residues. In DNA, the CDR3 is TGTGCCAGCAGCTTGGGGACAGGGCCGTCCTACGAGCAGTACTTC. Encoded protein: CASSLGTGPSYEQYF.

The chain combines TRBV3-1 (or the pseudogene TRBV3-2) with TRBJ1-3; TRBD1 matches at 7 bases. Germline CDR1 and CDR2: LGHDT and YNNKEL (reference sequence). V dropped 3 bases and J dropped 4; count of bases not matched to a gene: 9. The CDR3 spans 16 residues. CDR3 protein: CASSHYDRVDGNTIYF. In DNA, the CDR3 is TGTGCCAGCAGCCACTACGACAGGGTGGACGGAAACACCATATATTTT.

The gene calls are TRBV5-1 and TRBJ2-2, with TRBD1 matching 7 bases. From germline, CDR1 is SGHRS and CDR2 YFSETQ. The J segment lost 7 bases and the V segment lost 2 bases, leaving 8 bases of the junction unmatched. The CDR3 is 15 residues long. CDR3 loop: CASSLDRASVGELFF. CDR3 sequence (DNA): TGCGCCAGCAGCTTAGACAGGGCCTCGGTCGGGGAGCTGTTTTTT.

The chain recombines TRBV6-5 with TRBJ2-1; 9 nucleotides line up with TRBD1. In germline, CDR1 is MNHEY, CDR2 SVGAGI. This CDR3 spans 14 amino acids. Trimming at V came to 6 bases and at J to 7 bases, leaving 7 bases not matched to a gene. The CDR3 nucleotides read TGTGCCAGCAGAAGGATACAGGGGGCAAATGAGCAGTTCTTC. It yields the protein CASRRIQGANEQFF.

The rearrangement uses TRBV12-3 or TRBV12-4 and TRBJ2-1, with 8 bases identical to TRBD2. CDR3 length: 13 amino acids. V shed 6 bases, J shed 7 bases, and the junction held 5 bases outside the gene matches. The CDR3 is CASRREVWNEQFF. The CDR3, as DNA: TGTGCCAGCAGGCGGGAGGTTTGGAATGAGCAGTTCTTC.

J is TRBJ1-1 and V is TRBV5-6; D perhaps matches TRBD1 (5 bases). CDR3 length: 15 residues. Germline V gene data show CDR1 as SGHDT and CDR2 as YYEEEE. Deletions cut 5 bases from V and 7 bases from J, with 21 bases between. The CDR3 DNA sequence: TGTGCCAGCAGTCGGGGGACCGTCCGGTACAGTGAAGCTTTCTTT. Translated, it gives CASSRGTVRYSEAFF. The whole variable domain, remainder taken from reference TRBV5-6 and TRBJ1-1, is DAGVTQSPTHLIKTRGQQVTLRCSPKSGHDTVSWYQQALGQGPQFIFQYYEEEERQRGNFPDRFSGHQFPNYSSELNVNALLLGDSALYLCASSRGTVRYSEAFFGQGTRLTVV.

V usage is TRBV5-4 and J usage is TRBJ1-1, with unresolved D. Germline lookup yields CDR1 SGHNT and CDR2 YYREEE (reference sequence). This CDR3 spans 15 amino acids. Trimming left V 0 bases short and J 1 base short, with 10 bases between. This CDR3 is CASSLGGPRNTEAFF. The CDR3 DNA follows: TGTGCCAGCAGCTTGGGTGGGCCTAGGAACACTGAAGCTTTCTTT.

This clone is medium-sized (0.01 to 0.1%) by share. The V gene is TRBV6-4, the J gene TRBJ2-1; 7 bases agree with TRBD2. V trimming: 3 bases; J trimming: 7 bases; junction bases outside the gene matches: 12. Germline V CDR1 and CDR2: MRHNA, SNTAGT. The CDR3 runs 16 residues. CDR3 nucleotide sequence: TGTGCCAGCAGTGAGGAGGCGGGGGACCCGGGGAATGAGCAGTTCTTC. Protein: CASSEEAGDPGNEQFF.

J is TRBJ2-7 and V is TRBV30; D might be TRBD2 (5 bases). CDR3 length: 13 residues. V lost 0 bases, J lost 0 bases, and 6 bases lay in between. Germline-derived CDR1 and CDR2 are GTSNPN and SVGIG (reference sequence). The CDR3 region has the DNA TGTGCCTGGAGTGTGAGGGTCTCCTACGAGCAGTACTTC. Translating gives CAWSVRVSYEQYF. Based on the CDR3 plus reference TRBV30 and TRBJ2-7, the full variable domain is SQTIHQWPATLVQPVGSPLSLECTVEGTSNPNLYWYRQAAGRGLQLLFYSVGIGQISSEVPQNLSASRPQDRQFILSSKKLLLSDSGFYLCAWSVRVSYEQYFGPGTRLTVT.

The rearrangement joins TRBV7-2 to TRBJ1-3, with 8 bases that match TRBD1. The CDR3 sequence is 15 residues long. J gave up 2 bases and V 3 bases, and 3 bases lay outside the gene matches. CDR1 is SGHTA, CDR2 FQGNSA, per germline. The CDR3 DNA follows: TGTGCCAGCAGCTTCCGGACAGGGCCTGGAAACACCATATATTTT. This encodes CASSFRTGPGNTIYF.

The chain couples TRBV6-2 or TRBV6-3 to TRBJ1-5, with D uncertain. This CDR3 comprises 12 residues. The germline gives CDR1 MNHEY, CDR2 SVGEGT. With 6 bases removed from V and 4 bases from J, the gap between germline ends came to 7 bases. The CDR3 nucleotides read TGTGCCAGCAGCTCAGTGAATCAGCCCCAGCATTTT. Translation: CASSSVNQPQHF.

The chain couples TRBV19 to TRBJ2-2, with D hard to call. V was cut by 6 bases and J by 4 bases, with 12 bases left in between. This CDR3 contains 14 residues. Germline CDR1 is LNHDA and CDR2 is SQIVND (reference sequence). The CDR3 nucleotides are TGTGCCAGTAGGGCCACCACTGTCACCGGGGAGCTGTTTTTT. This gives the protein CASRATTVTGELFF.

The chain uses TRBV6-2 or TRBV6-3 and TRBJ1-6; a possible D gene is TRBD1 (6 bases). The germline V gene encodes CDR1 MNHEY and CDR2 SVGEGT. The CDR3 has 17 amino acids. Trimming pared 5 bases from V and 7 bases from J, leaving 21 bases between. The CDR3 sequence: CASSKGSGGQTNSPLHF. The CDR3 DNA reads as TGTGCCAGCAGTAAAGGATCGGGAGGACAGACCAATTCACCCCTCCACTTT.

The chain uses TRBV6-5 and TRBJ1-3; the D is unclear. Germline lookup yields CDR1 MNHEY and CDR2 SVGAGI. The CDR3 consists of 15 residues. Trimming stripped 0 bases from V and 0 bases from J, with 6 bases between. The CDR3 nucleotides read TGTGCCAGCAGTTACTCGGCGAACTCTGGAAACACCATATATTTT. Translation gives CASSYSANSGNTIYF.

This chain uses TRBV27 with TRBJ1-6; no firm D call. In germline, CDR1 is MNHEY, CDR2 SMNVEV (reference sequence). CDR3 length equals 14 residues. V was clipped by 3 bases and J by 10 bases, with 13 bases between them. CDR3: CASSLWLAGSPLHF. CDR3 bases: TGTGCCAGCAGTTTGTGGCTCGCTGGATCACCCCTCCACTTT.

The J gene is TRBJ2-3, the V gene TRBV9, with TRBD2 as a possible D gene (6 bases). Germline values: CDR1 SGDLS, CDR2 YYNGEE. This CDR3 comprises 15 residues. V was cut by 0 bases and J by 3 bases, with 11 bases left in between. As DNA, the CDR3 is TGTGCCAGCAGCGTAGACGGAGGGGAGACAGATACGCAGTATTTT. It yields the protein CASSVDGGETDTQYF.

The rearrangement joins TRBV30 to TRBJ2-7, with 12 nucleotides matching TRBD1. The trim removed 1 base at V and 7 bases at J, leaving 8 bases unmatched. Germline lookup yields CDR1 GTSNPN and CDR2 SVGIG (reference sequence). The CDR3 is made up of 15 amino acids. The CDR3 sequence is CAWSGGDRGLREQYF. In DNA, the CDR3 is TGTGCCTGGAGTGGTGGGGACAGGGGGCTACGGGAGCAGTACTTC.

This sequence joins TRBV5-4 and TRBJ2-3; D remains ambiguous. The length of the CDR3 is 14 residues. The germline V gene encodes CDR1 SGHNT and CDR2 YYREEE (reference sequence). Trimming removed 3 bases from V and 5 bases from J, with 13 bases in between. The CDR3 DNA reads as TGTGCCAGCAGCTATTTTGGACCCCGAGATACGCAGTATTTT. Residues: CASSYFGPRDTQYF.

The gene calls are TRBV3-1 (or the pseudogene TRBV3-2) and TRBJ1-5; D gene ambiguous. Trimming stripped 1 base from V and 5 bases from J, with 9 bases between. Per germline, CDR1 LGHDT and CDR2 YNNKEL (reference sequence). CDR3 length: 14 amino acids. In DNA form, the CDR3 reads TGTGCCAGCAGCCAAGGGCAGAGGGATCAGCCCCAGCATTTT. Its translation: CASSQGQRDQPQHF.